This T cell receptor beta chain originates from a study of molecular identifiers for immune sequencing clone quantification. General study points: Clones above 20 RNA copies contained over 99% of effector molecules and under 1% of naive molecules. Highly expanded clone sizes could be underestimated by identical TCR molecules that share a barcode.

Sorted naive CD8 T cells were those defined as CD8+CD4-CCR7+CD45RA+. Per the germline V gene, CDR1 is SNHLY and CDR2 is FYNNEI. This CDR3 comprises 14 residues. V lost 8 bases and J lost 4; bases outside the gene matches: 7. Preparation of the bulk TCR libraries relied on previously described methods and listed TCR primers. One entry per CDR3 protein, called by TCRdb with MiXCR from the PCR reads. The data contain around 470,000 distinct CDR3 sequences, less than 30% of them seen just once; the ten biggest clones take up approximately 0.76%. A remark on this clonotype: Its antigen is currently unknown.

The chain carries TRBV2 and TRBJ1-1; TRBD1 matches at 10 bases. Sequenced: naive CD8+ T cells from blood, with Jurkat cell RNA spiked in. Noted subset: FACS-sorted CD8+CD4-CCR7+CD45RA+ naive T cells. The TCR comes from a human donor in good health. Some libraries in this study had Jurkat cell RNA spiked in. Here the CDR3 DNA reads TGTGCCAGCCGCGGGACAGGGGATCGCACTGAAGCTTTCTTT. It is translated as CASRGTGDRTEAFF.